The rows below give T cell receptor beta chains drawn from one sample of a study of blood T cell repertoires in COVID-19. Profiled with immunoSEQ multiplex PCR; TCRdb holds only in-frame clones, not every one. The sample includes 200,000 to 300,000 clones, approximately 86% of them seen just once. Material for sequencing was peripheral blood. The source of these receptors is a human donor in a cohort sampled during active COVID-19. Each CDR3 is given with its conserved first and last residue. The D gene is left open where the match is weak. A row's size may be missing; if present it is once, few, many or a size class.

d_gene	v_gene	abundance	j_gene	CDR3nt	CDR3aa
-	TRBV10-3	few	TRBJ1-5	TGTGCCATCAGTGAGTCGATGGAGCAGCCCCAGCATTTT	CAISESMEQPQHF
-	TRBV15	-	TRBJ1-3	TGTGCCACCAGCAGAGTAGGGGCAGATGCTTACTCTGGAAACACCATATATTTT	CATSRVGADAYSGNTIYF
TRBD1	TRBV11-2	once	TRBJ1-1	TGTGCCAGCAGCTTCTGGGACAGGGGGCGAAACACTGAAGCTTTCTTT	CASSFWDRGRNTEAFF
-	TRBV20-1	-	TRBJ2-7	TGCAGTGCTAAGCCTTCCTACGAGCAGTACTTC	CSAKPSYEQYF
-	TRBV19	once	TRBJ2-7	TGTGCCAGTAGTATAACGGGGCAGGGGATACACGAGCAGTACTTC	CASSITGQGIHEQYF
TRBD1	TRBV7-2	-	TRBJ2-5	TGTGCCAGCAGCCAACGGACAGGGTTTATAGAGACCCAGTACTTC	CASSQRTGFIETQYF
TRBD1	TRBV18	once	TRBJ2-7	TGTGCCAGCTCATTCACGGGACAGGGTGGGAGCGACTCCTACGAGCAGTACTTC	CASSFTGQGGSDSYEQYF
-	TRBV7-9	-	TRBJ2-6	TGTGCCAGCAGCTTTCAGGGGTTGGGGGCCAACGTCCTGACTTTC	CASSFQGLGANVLTF
-	TRBV19	once	TRBJ2-3	TGTGCCAGTAGTTCTCCAGGGATGTCCACAGATACGCAGTATTTT	CASSSPGMSTDTQYF
-	TRBV30	-	TRBJ2-7	TGTGCCTGGTTGACGGGGAACGAGCAGTACTTC	CAWLTGNEQYF
-	TRBV6-5	-	TRBJ1-3	TGTGCCAGCCTGGCGGGGACGGGAAACACCATATATTTT	CASLAGTGNTIYF
TRBD2	TRBV5-1	-	TRBJ2-3	TGCGCCAGCAGCTTAGGACTAGCGGGAGGAACGGGCACAGATACGCAGTATTTT	CASSLGLAGGTGTDTQYF
TRBD1	TRBV5-5	-	TRBJ2-1	TGTGCCAGCAGCTTCCTGACAGGGGTCACCTACAATGAGCAGTTCTTC	CASSFLTGVTYNEQFF
TRBD1	TRBV18	-	TRBJ2-5	TGTGCCAGCTCACCCCGACGGCGACAGGGGGAATCGGAGACCCAGTACTTC	CASSPRRRQGESETQYF
-	TRBV2	few	TRBJ1-1	TGTGCCAGCAGCGAGGAAATGGGCACTGAAGCTTTCTTT	CASSEEMGTEAFF
TRBD2	TRBV4-2	-	TRBJ2-7	TGTGCCAGCAGCCTTCACCGACTAGCGGGGGCCTACGAGCAGTACTTC	CASSLHRLAGAYEQYF
-	TRBV30	-	TRBJ1-6	TGTGCCTGGAGTTCCGAATTACTTAATTCACCCCTCCACTTT	CAWSSELLNSPLHF
-	TRBV30	-	TRBJ1-5	TGTGCCTGGAGCCCAGGAGGAAATCAGCCCCAGCATTTT	CAWSPGGNQPQHF
TRBD2	TRBV5-1	-	TRBJ2-2	TGCGCCAGCAGCTTGTTACTAGCGGACACCGGGGAGCTGTTTTTT	CASSLLLADTGELFF
-	TRBV18	-	TRBJ2-5	TGTGCCAGCTCACCCATTTTTGGTGCGAAAGAGACCCAGTACTTC	CASSPIFGAKETQYF
-	TRBV20-1	-	TRBJ2-3	TGCAGTGCTCCTAAGTCAGATACGCAGTATTTT	CSAPKSDTQYF
TRBD1	TRBV11-2	-	TRBJ1-3	TGTGCCAGCAGCTTCCATGGACAGGGGGCAGGAAACACCATATATTTT	CASSFHGQGAGNTIYF
TRBD2	TRBV7-2	-	TRBJ2-5	TGTGCCAGCAGCTTAACGGGACTAGCGGGAGGAAGGTGGGGAGAGACCCAGTACTTC	CASSLTGLAGGRWGETQYF
TRBD1	TRBV15	-	TRBJ2-7	TGTGCCACCAGCAGAGTGGGACAGAACTACGAGCAGTACTTC	CATSRVGQNYEQYF
-	TRBV2	-	TRBJ2-5	TGTGCCAGCAAGGCAGACAGTCAAGAGACCCAGTACTTC	CASKADSQETQYF
-	TRBV5-1	-	TRBJ2-1	TGCGCCAGCAGCTTTAAAGCGCCCGAGCAGTTCTTC	CASSFKAPEQFF
-	TRBV5-1	-	TRBJ2-1	TGCGCCAGCAGCTTGGCGGTGAGGGATTATGAGCAGTTCTTC	CASSLAVRDYEQFF
-	TRBV5-1	-	TRBJ1-2	TGCGCCAGCTCCGAGGACAGCATGGTGGGGTACTATGGCTACACCTTC	CASSEDSMVGYYGYTF